This TCR beta chain emerged from a study of beta chain features in type 1 diabetes. Germline trimming cut 6 bases from V and 6 bases from J; bases unmatched to any gene: 13. CDR1 SQVTM and CDR2 ANQGSEA come from the germline V gene. CDR3 size: 15 residues. What was sequenced were expressed TCRB transcripts, since all of the isolated RNA had been reverse transcribed. Here immunoSEQ multiplex PCR was the method, and the copy in TCRdb shows in-frame clones only, minus some. Of around 250,000 clones in the sample, 25% to 30% are singletons; the top ten hold approximately 4%. The V call is TRBV29-1, the J call TRBJ1-2, with 10 nucleotides matching TRBD1. This TCR came from a man aged 25-45 years in good health. The sequenced sample consisted of central memory CD4+ T cells from blood. DNA of the CDR3: TGCAGCGTCGACACGGGACAGGGGTTAGGTCATGGCTACACCTTC. Translated, it gives CSVDTGQGLGHGYTF.